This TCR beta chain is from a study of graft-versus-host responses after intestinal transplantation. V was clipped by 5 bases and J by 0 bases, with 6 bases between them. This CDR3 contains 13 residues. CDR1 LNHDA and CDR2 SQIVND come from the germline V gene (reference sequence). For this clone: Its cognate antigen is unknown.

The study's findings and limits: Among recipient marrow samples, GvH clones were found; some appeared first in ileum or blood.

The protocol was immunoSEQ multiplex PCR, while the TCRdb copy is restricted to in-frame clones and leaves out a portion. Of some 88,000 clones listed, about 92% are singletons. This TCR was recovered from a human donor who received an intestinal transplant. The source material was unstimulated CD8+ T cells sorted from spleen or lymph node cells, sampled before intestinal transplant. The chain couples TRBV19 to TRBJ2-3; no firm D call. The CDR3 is CASSGLSTDTQYF. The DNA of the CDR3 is TGTGCCAGTAGTGGCCTCAGCACAGATACGCAGTATTTT.